This T cell receptor (beta chain) was profiled in a study of control samples from healthy donors and cancer patients. The protocol was immunoSEQ multiplex PCR, while the TCRdb copy is restricted to in-frame clones and leaves out a portion. The sample has approximately 140,000 clones; approximately 86% are singletons. Trimming cost V 6 bases and J 7 bases, with 10 bases left between them. Germline V lookup: CDR1 MNHEY, CDR2 SVGAGI. This CDR3 has 13 amino acids. The TCR originated in a woman in her twenties or thirties in good health. Sequenced: blood. The rearrangement links TRBV6-5 to TRBJ1-6; possible D gene TRBD1, 5 bases. The chain's CDR3 is CASRVQANSPLHF. The CDR3, as DNA: TGTGCCAGCAGGGTACAGGCCAATTCACCCCTCCACTTT.